A single T cell receptor beta chain is shown here with its context. There is no known antigen for this receptor. Per-nucleotide qualities are absent, and no much larger clonotype sits a single base away. This record comes from a study of blood T cells in healthy people across ages (dated by TCRdb to 2014 to 2015). For the wider study: In model experiments, template switching captured about one uniquely barcoded TCR beta cDNA molecule for every two T cells. Age-related changes in TCR beta repertoire diversity were measured in the study by deep sequencing normalized with unique cDNA molecular identifiers. The donors were divided into four age groups: young (average around 16 years), middle-aged (around 37), aged (about 61) and long-lived (more than 75). Using the same blood draw, the study looked at two additional independent replicas of 1 million unique cDNA reads for two donors, one aged 18 to 29 and the other aged 80 or older.

Overall results and qualifications from the work: The long-lived group showed more naive CD4+ T cells, fewer expanded clones and increased TCR diversity than the aged group, suggesting age selection. Observed TCR beta diversity correlated strongly with the percentage of naive T cells measured by flow cytometry. Total diversity estimates from one million sequenced T cells were considered lower bounds and underestimates. Since profiling was done on bulk unsorted PBMCs, naive and antigen-experienced compartments could not be conclusively compared. Donor CMV infection status was unknown, potentially confounding age-related changes in expanded clonotypes. As age increased, observed TCR beta diversity per million T cells dropped in a roughly linear way, and a significant reduction was already evident by age approximately 40.

Libraries were made using 5' RACE. This sample was sequenced with an Illumina HiSeq 2500. The second PCR ran for about 6 to 12 cycles and used a J-beta primer mix along with a sample-barcoded 5' primer. A template-switch 5' adaptor carrying 12 random nucleotides introduced a unique molecular identifier onto each TCR beta cDNA molecule. At least 2.5 million CDR3-containing paired-end reads were obtained from each sample. All of the RNA was converted into first-strand cDNA using the Mint cDNA synthesis kit, with a TRBC-specific oligonucleotide serving as the primer. Following uracil-DNA glycosylase treatment, all cDNA underwent a first 18-cycle PCR with the universal primers M1SS and BC2_uni_R. Concerning the study's data processing: Each sample was normalized by randomly selecting 1 million high-quality reads, each carrying a distinct molecular identifier. Instead of being binned into consensus sequences, reads that shared molecular identifiers were thrown out. MiTCR, with a Q25 quality threshold and the strictest error-elimination algorithm, was used for CDR3 identification, clonotype clustering and error correction. A nonparametric unseen species model using Euler transformation provided a lower-bound estimate of total TCR beta diversity. TCRdb reprocessed the public reads (quality trimming at Q25 with fastp, clone calling with MiXCR) and kept in-frame beta chains. CDR3 protein sequences are deduplicated, and each keeps its most common genes and DNA. TCRdb's processing, not the study's, gives the V and J calls here. This sample holds more than 500,000 distinct CDR3 sequences; about 25% were observed only once. 3% to 4% of the sample rests with the top ten.

Donors were 39 systemically healthy Caucasian individuals from Russia aged roughly 6 to 90 years. Each donor gave roughly 9.5 milliliters of peripheral blood, collected into EDTA-treated Vacutainer tubes. PBMCs were isolated by Ficoll-Paque density-gradient centrifugation, with at least 6 million obtained per sample. Trizol reagent was used to extract total RNA from the PBMCs, yielding at least 5 micrograms per sample. The percentages of naive CD45RAhigh/CD27high T cells were determined by flow cytometry on a PBMC aliquot from every donor. The junction shows trimming of 6 bases on V and 7 bases on J, and the gene matches do not reach 12 bases of it. Including the terminal cysteine and phenylalanine, the CDR3 comprises 16 residues. This entry keeps only the CDR3 DNA: 48 bases, framed from base 1. CDR1 and CDR2 were assigned from the germline V gene (reference sequence) as MNHNY and SVGAGI. The same data also contributed to another study, on T cells of mothers and their children. As that second study puts it: Nine systemically healthy Caucasian individuals, comprising three mothers and their six children, were included as donors. cDNA synthesis used all of the extracted RNA, with around 1.5 ug of RNA in each 15 ul reaction. In the second PCR, sample barcodes and 2-4 random nucleotides were introduced via the M1S primer. Over 8 million TCR beta CDR3 reads were obtained for each mother, and some 3.1 million reads were obtained for each child. In both related and unrelated pairs, thymic selection shapes the output of TCR recombination in a similar way, with inherited differences having only a minor effect. Normalized repertoire overlap was always found to be slightly, but never significantly, higher in related mother-child pairs than in unrelated mother-child pairs. No persistent microchimeric T cell clones were detected, at a sensitivity of approximately 90 clones per million clonotypes. Deep NGS was used in the study to compare the TCR beta repertoires of mothers and children and to look for features that separate related mother-child pairs from unrelated individuals. Mothers averaged about 40 +/- 4 years of age and children averaged roughly 12 +/- 4 years. Libraries were sequenced on Illumina HiSeq 2000 with 100+100 nt paired-end reads after adapter ligation with NEBNext reagents. Mother and child libraries were prepared a month apart and sequenced in separate runs to prevent cross-contamination. Between roughly 450,000 and 2,200,000 distinct TCR beta clonotypes were identified per donor. Naive TCR beta clonotypes were estimated from low-frequency clonotypes matched to each donor's FACS-determined naive share, without sorting.

This receptor was obtained from a boy aged 2-15 years in good health. Input material: blood. The chain joins TRBV6-6 to TRBJ1-4; 9 central nucleotides agree with TRBD1. The nucleotide sequence is given as TGTGCCAGCAGCGGCTCTGTAGGGACAGGGTTTGAAAAACTGTTTTTT. This is translated as CASSGSVGTGFEKLFF.